The sequence of this TCR beta chain was determined in a study of blood T cell repertoires in COVID-19. About the research overall: Nucleic acid was either cDNA or gDNA, and it came from T cells, B-cell-depleted T cells, or PBMCs.

The CDR3 totals 13 residues. Germline values: CDR1 GTSNPN, CDR2 SVGIG (reference sequence). V was trimmed by 2 bases and J by 1 base, leaving 8 bases between them. Produced via immunoSEQ multiplex PCR; TCRdb's table is partial and in-frame only. The sample lists tens of thousands of clones, roughly four fifths occurring once. This TCR came from a woman aged 60-75 years with acute or convalescent COVID-19. Sequenced sample: peripheral blood. V and J are TRBV30 and TRBJ2-5; no clear D gene. CDR3 coding DNA: TGTGCCTGGAGTCGTGGCCTCCAAGAGACCCAGTACTTC. This codes for CAWSRGLQETQYF. Full variable domain (outside the CDR3, taken from reference TRBV30 and TRBJ2-5): SQTIHQWPATLVQPVGSPLSLECTVEGTSNPNLYWYRQAAGRGLQLLFYSVGIGQISSEVPQNLSASRPQDRQFILSSKKLLLSDSGFYLCAWSRGLQETQYFGPGTRLLVL.